This record covers a single T cell receptor (beta chain). The antigen remains unidentified. This sample was included in a study of T cells in Graves' hyperthyroidism and ophthalmopathy. About the study: Peripheral blood collection took place at initial diagnosis, before any treatment. Whole-study results and caveats: Separating ophthalmopathy from stable hyperthyroidism was achieved by a 13 V-J model. Ophthalmopathy, as predicted by the model, came a median roughly 6.5 months after the prediction.

The V gene's germline CDR1 is SQVTM and CDR2 ANQGSEA. There are 12 residues in the CDR3. Trimming cost V 6 bases and J 4 bases, with 9 bases left between them. It was RNA transcripts that yielded the amplified TCR beta CDR3 regions. HTBI primers were the set used in a first-round RT-PCR of the TCR CDR3. From the multiplex PCR reads, TCRdb called clonotypes with MiXCR, one entry per CDR3 protein. In the table there are some 600,000 distinct CDR3 sequences, roughly 13% of which are singletons. The TCR was taken from a woman between 25 and 40 years old with Graves' hyperthyroidism that later progressed to Graves' ophthalmopathy. Sequencing was done on a sample of blood. V usage is TRBV29-1 and J usage is TRBJ1-4; a weak D match, TRBD1 (6 bases). CDR3 in DNA: TGCAGCGTCTTAGGGGGTAATGAAAAACTGTTTTTT. Protein sequence: CSVLGGNEKLFF.